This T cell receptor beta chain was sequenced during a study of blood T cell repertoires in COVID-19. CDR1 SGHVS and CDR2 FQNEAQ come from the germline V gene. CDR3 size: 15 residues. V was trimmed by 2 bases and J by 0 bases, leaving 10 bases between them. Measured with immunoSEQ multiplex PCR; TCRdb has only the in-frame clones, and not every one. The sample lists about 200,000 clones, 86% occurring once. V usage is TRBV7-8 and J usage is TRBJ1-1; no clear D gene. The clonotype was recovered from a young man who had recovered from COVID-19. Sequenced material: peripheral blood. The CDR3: CASSLQGAMNTEAFF. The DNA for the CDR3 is TGTGCCAGCAGCTTACAAGGAGCTATGAACACTGAAGCTTTCTTT.